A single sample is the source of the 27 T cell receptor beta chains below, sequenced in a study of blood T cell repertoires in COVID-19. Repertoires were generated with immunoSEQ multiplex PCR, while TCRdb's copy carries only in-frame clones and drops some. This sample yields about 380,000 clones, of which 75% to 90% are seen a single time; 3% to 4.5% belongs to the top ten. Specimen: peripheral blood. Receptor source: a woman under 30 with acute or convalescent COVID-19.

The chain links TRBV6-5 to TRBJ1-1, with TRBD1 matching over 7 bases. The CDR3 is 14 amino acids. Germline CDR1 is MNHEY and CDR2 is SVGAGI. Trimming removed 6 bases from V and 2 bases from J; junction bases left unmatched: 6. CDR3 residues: CASRTDRANTEAFF. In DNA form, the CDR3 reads TGTGCCAGCAGAACCGACAGGGCTAACACTGAAGCTTTCTTT.

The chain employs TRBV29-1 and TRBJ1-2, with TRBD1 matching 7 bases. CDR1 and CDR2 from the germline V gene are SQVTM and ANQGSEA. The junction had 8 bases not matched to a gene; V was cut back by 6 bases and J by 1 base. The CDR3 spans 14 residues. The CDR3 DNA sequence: TGCAGCGTATCGCCGGGACAGCTTAACTATGGCTACACCTTC. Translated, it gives CSVSPGQLNYGYTF.

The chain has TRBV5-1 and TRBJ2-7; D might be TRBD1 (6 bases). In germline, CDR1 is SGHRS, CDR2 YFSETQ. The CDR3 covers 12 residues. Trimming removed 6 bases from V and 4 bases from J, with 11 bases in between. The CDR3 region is CASTGQTYEQYF. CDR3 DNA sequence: TGCGCCAGCACAGGACAGACTTACGAGCAGTACTTC.

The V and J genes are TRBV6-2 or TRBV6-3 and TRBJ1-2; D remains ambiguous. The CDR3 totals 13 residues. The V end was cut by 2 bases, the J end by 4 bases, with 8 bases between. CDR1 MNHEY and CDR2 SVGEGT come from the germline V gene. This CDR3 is CASSYQAAYGYTF. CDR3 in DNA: TGTGCCAGCAGTTACCAGGCAGCCTATGGCTACACCTTC.

The CDR3 region has the DNA TGTGCCAGTAGTATTGGCGGAGGGGGCAGAAATCAGCCCCAGCATTTT. Protein sequence: CASSIGGGGRNQPQHF. The chain carries TRBV19 and TRBJ1-5; 7 bases are a match to TRBD1. The CDR3 extends over 16 amino acids. Germline loops: CDR1 LNHDA, CDR2 SQIVND (reference sequence). V dropped 3 bases and J dropped 4; count of bases not matched to a gene: 9.

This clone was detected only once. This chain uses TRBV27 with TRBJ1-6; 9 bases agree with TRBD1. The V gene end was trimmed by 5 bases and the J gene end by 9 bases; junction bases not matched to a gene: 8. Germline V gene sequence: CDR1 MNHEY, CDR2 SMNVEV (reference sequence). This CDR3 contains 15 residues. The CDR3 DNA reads TGTGCCAGCAGTCCCGGGACAGGGTACGGTTCACCCCTCCACTTT. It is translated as CASSPGTGYGSPLHF.

CDR3 sequence: CASSFGLEQYF. The CDR3 DNA reads TGTGCCAGTAGTTTCGGACTAGAGCAGTACTTC. The rearrangement joins TRBV19 to TRBJ2-7; weak D call: TRBD2 (6 bases). Trimming shortened V by 5 bases and J by 7 bases, and 9 bases separated the two germline ends. Looked up from germline, CDR1 is LNHDA and CDR2 is SQIVND (reference sequence). There are 11 residues in the CDR3.

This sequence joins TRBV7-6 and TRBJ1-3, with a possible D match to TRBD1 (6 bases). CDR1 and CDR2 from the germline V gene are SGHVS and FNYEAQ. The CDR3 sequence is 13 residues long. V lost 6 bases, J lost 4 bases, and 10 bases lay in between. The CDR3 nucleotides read TGTGCCAGCAGGGCCGGGACAGGAAACACCATATATTTT. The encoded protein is CASRAGTGNTIYF.

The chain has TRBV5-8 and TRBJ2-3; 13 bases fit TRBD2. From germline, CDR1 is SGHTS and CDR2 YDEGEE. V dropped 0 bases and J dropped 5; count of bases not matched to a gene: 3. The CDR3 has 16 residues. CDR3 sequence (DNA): TGTGCCAGCAGCTTGGGACTAGCGGGAGGAAGAGATACGCAGTATTTT. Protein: CASSLGLAGGRDTQYF.

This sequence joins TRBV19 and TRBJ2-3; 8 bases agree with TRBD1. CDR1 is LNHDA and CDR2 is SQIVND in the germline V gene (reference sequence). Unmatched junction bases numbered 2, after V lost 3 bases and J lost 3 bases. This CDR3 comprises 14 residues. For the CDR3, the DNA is TGTGCCAGTAGTATCAGGGGGCGGACAGATACGCAGTATTTT. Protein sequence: CASSIRGRTDTQYF.

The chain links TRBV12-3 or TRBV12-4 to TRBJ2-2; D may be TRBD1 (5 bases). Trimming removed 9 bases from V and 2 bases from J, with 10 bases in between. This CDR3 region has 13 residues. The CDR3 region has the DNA TGTGCCAGTCTAGGGGCTAACACCGGGGAGCTGTTTTTT. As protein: CASLGANTGELFF.

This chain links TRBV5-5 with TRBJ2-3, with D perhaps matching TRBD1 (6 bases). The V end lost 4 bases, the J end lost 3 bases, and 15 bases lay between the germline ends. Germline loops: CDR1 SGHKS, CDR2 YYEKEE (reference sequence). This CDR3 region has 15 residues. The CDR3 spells CASSLLDSWTDTQYF. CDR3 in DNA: TGTGCCAGCAGCCTACTGGACAGTTGGACAGATACGCAGTATTTT.

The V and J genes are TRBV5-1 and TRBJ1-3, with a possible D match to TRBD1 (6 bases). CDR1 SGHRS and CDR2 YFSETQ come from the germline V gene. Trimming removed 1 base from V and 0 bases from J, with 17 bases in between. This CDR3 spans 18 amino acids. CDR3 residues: CASSLFPQGQFSGNTIYF. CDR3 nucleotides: TGCGCCAGCAGCTTGTTCCCGCAGGGGCAATTCTCTGGAAACACCATATATTTT.

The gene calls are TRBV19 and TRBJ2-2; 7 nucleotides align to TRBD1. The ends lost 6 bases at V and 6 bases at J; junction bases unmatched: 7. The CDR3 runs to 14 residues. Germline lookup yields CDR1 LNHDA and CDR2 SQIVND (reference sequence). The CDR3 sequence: CASSDRERAGELFF. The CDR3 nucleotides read TGTGCCAGTAGCGACAGGGAACGGGCCGGGGAGCTGTTTTTT.

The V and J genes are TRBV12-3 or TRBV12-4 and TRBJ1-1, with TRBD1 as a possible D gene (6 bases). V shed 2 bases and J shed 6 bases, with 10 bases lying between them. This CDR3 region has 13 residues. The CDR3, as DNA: TGTGCCAGCAGTTTAACAGGGTACGCTGAAGCTTTCTTT. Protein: CASSLTGYAEAFF.

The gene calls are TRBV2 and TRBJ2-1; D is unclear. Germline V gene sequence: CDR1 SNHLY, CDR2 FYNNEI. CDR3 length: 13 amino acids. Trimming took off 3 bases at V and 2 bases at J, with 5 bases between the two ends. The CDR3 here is CASSERTYNEQFF. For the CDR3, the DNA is TGTGCCAGCAGTGAGCGGACCTACAATGAGCAGTTCTTC.

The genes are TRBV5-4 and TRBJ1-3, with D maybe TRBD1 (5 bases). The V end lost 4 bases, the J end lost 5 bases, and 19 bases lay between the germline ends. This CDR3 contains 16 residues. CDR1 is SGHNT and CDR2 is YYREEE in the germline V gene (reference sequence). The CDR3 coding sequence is TGTGCCAGCAGCCTCGGAGGGACTGAGGGACGAAACACCATATATTTT. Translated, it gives CASSLGGTEGRNTIYF.

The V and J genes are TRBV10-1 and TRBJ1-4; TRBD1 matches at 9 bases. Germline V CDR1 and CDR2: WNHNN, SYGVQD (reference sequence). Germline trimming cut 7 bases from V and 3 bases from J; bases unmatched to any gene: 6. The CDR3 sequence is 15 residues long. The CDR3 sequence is CASKDRGDANEKLFF. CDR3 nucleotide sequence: TGCGCCAGCAAAGACAGGGGGGACGCTAATGAAAAACTGTTTTTT.

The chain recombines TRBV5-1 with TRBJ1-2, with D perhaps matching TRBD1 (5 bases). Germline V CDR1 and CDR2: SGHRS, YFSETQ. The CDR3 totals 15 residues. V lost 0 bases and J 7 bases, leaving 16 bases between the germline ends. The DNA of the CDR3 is TGCGCCAGCAGCTTGGCCGGGACGGGAGAGAGTGGCTACACCTTC. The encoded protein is CASSLAGTGESGYTF.

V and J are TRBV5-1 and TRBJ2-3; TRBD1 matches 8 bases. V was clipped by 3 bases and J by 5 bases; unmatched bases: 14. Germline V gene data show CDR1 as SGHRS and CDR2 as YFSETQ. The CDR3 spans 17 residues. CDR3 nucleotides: TGCGCCAGCAGCTATAACTCGGCAGGGGGCTGGGTAGATACGCAGTATTTT. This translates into CASSYNSAGGWVDTQYF. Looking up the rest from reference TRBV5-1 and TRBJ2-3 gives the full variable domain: KAGVTQTPRYLIKTRGQQVTLSCSPISGHRSVSWYQQTPGQGLQFLFEYFSETQRNKGNFPGRFSGRQFSNSRSEMNVSTLELGDSALYLCASSYNSAGGWVDTQYFGPGTRLTVL.

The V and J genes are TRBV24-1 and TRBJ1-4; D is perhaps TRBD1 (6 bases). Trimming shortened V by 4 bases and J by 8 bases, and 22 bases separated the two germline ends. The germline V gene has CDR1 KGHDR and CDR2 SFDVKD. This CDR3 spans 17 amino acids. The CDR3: CATSDPVRGALKEKLFF. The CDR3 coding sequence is TGTGCCACCAGTGACCCCGTTCGGGGGGCTCTAAAGGAAAAACTGTTTTTT.

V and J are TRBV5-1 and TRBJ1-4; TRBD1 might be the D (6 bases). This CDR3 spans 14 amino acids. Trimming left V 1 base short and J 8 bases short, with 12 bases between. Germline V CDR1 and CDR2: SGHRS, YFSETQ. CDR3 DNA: TGCGCCAGCAGCTTGTCAGGGGTGGGAGAAAAACTGTTTTTT. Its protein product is CASSLSGVGEKLFF.

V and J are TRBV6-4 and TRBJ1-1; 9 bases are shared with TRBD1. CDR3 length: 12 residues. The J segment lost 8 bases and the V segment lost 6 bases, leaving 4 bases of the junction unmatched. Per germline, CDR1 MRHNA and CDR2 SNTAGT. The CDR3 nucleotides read TGTGCCAGCAGGGATACAGGGGGCGAAGCTTTCTTT. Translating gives CASRDTGGEAFF.

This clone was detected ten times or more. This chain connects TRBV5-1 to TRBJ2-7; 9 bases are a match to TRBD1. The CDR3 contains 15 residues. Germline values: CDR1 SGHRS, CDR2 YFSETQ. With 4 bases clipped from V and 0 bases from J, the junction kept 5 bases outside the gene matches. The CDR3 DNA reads TGCGCCAGCAGCCTCCTGACAGGGGGCTCCTACGAGCAGTACTTC. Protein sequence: CASSLLTGGSYEQYF.

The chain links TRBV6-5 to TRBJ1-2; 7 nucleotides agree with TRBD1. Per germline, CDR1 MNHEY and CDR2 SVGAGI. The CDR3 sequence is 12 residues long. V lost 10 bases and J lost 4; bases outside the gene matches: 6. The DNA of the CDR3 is TGTGCCACTGCCCGGGACAGCTATGGCTACACCTTC. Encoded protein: CATARDSYGYTF.

In nucleotides, the CDR3 is TGCGCCAGCAGCCAAGATTACGGGTGGGGCAATCAGCCCCAGCATTTT. Protein: CASSQDYGWGNQPQHF. The chain employs TRBV4-1 and TRBJ1-5, with D unresolved. The length of the CDR3 is 16 residues. Trimming took 0 bases from V and 2 from J, leaving 11 bases between them. Germline CDR1 and CDR2: MGHRA and YSYEKL.

DNA of the CDR3: TGTGCCAGCAGTTTAGGACAGGGGGCGAATGAGCAGTACTTC. As protein: CASSLGQGANEQYF. The J gene is TRBJ2-7, the V gene TRBV27; 11 bases map to TRBD1. The V and J ends lost 2 bases and 7 bases, in that order; junction bases with no gene match: 4. CDR1 MNHEY and CDR2 SMNVEV come from the germline V gene (reference sequence). This CDR3 is 14 amino acids long.